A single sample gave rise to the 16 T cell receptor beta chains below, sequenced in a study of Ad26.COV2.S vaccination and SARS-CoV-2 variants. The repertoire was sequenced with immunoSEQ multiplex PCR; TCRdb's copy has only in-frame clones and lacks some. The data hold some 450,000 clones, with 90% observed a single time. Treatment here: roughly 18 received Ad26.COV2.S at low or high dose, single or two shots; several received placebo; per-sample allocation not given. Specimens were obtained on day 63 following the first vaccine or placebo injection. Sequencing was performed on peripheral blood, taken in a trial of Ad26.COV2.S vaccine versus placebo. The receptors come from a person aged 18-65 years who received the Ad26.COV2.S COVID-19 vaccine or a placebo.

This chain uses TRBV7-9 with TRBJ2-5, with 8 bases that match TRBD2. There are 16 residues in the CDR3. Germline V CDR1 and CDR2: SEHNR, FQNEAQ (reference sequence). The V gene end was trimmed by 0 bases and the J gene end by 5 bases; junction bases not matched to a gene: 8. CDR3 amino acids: CASSLASSGARETQYF. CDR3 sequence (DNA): TGTGCCAGCAGCTTAGCAAGTAGCGGGGCGCGTGAGACCCAGTACTTC. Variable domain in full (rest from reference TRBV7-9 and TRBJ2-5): DTGVSQNPRHKITKRGQNVTFRCDPISEHNRLYWYRQTLGQGPEFLTYFQNEAQLEKSRLLSDRFSAERPKGSFSTLEIQRTEQGDSAMYLCASSLASSGARETQYFGPGTRLLVL.

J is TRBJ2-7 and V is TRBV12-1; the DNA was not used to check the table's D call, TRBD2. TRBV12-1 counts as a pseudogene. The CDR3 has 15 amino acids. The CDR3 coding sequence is TGTGCCAGCAGCTTTGGCCCAGGGGAGGGTACCGAGCAGTACTTC. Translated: CASSFGPGEGTEQYF.

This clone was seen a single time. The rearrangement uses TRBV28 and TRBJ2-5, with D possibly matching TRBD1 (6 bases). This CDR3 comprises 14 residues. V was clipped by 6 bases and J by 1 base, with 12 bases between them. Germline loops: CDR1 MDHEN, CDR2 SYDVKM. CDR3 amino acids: CASSRTVIQETQYF. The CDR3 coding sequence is TGTGCCAGCAGCAGGACAGTCATCCAAGAGACCCAGTACTTC.

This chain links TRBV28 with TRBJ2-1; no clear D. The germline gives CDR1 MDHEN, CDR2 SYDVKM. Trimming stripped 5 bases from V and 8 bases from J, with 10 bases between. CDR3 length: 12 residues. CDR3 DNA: TGTGCCAGCAGTCTCGTCTCCGATGAGCAGTTCTTC. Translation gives CASSLVSDEQFF.

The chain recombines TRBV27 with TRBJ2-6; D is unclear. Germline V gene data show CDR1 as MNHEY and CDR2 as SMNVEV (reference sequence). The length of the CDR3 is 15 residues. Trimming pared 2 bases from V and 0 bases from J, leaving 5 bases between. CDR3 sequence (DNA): TGTGCCAGCAGTTTAGAGGTCTCTGGGGCCAACGTCCTGACTTTC. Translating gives CASSLEVSGANVLTF.

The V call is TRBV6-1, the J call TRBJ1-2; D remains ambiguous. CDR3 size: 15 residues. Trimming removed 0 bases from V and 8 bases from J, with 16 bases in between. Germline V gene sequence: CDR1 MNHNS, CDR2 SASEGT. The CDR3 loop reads CASSEAPIGGSGYTF. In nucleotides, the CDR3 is TGTGCCAGCAGTGAAGCGCCCATCGGTGGTAGCGGCTACACCTTC.

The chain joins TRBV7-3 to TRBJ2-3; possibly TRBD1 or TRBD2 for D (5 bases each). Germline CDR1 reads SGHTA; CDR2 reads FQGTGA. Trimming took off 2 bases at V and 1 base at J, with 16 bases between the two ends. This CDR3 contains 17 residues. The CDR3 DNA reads TGTGCCAGCAGCTTATACCCGGGGCTAGCTGGCACAGATACGCAGTATTTT. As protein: CASSLYPGLAGTDTQYF.

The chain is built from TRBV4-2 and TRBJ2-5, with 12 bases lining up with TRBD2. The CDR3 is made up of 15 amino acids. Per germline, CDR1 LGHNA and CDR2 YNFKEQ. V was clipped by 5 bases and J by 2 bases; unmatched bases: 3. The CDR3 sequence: CASSSGLAGQETQYF. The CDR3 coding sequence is TGTGCCAGCAGCTCCGGACTAGCGGGACAAGAGACCCAGTACTTC.

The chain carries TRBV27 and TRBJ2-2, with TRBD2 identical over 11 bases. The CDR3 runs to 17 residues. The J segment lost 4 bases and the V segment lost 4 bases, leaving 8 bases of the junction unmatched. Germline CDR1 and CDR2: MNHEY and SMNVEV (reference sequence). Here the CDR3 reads CASSSPSGRRSTGELFF. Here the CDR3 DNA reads TGTGCCAGCAGTTCCCCTAGCGGGAGGCGTTCCACCGGGGAGCTGTTTTTT.

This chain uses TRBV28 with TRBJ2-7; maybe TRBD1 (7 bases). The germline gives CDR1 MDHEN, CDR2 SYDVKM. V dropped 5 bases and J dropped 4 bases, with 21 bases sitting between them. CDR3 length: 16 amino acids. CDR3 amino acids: CASSPGGGTQPYEQYF. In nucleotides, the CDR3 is TGTGCCAGCAGTCCAGGGGGAGGAACACAACCTTACGAGCAGTACTTC.

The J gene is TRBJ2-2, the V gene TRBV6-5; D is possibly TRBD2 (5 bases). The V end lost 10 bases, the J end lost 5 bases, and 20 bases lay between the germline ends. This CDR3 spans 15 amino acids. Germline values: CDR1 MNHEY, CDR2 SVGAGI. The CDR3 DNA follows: TGTGCCACCTATCTAGTGTTTGAGCGGACCGGGGAGCTGTTTTTT. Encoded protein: CATYLVFERTGELFF.

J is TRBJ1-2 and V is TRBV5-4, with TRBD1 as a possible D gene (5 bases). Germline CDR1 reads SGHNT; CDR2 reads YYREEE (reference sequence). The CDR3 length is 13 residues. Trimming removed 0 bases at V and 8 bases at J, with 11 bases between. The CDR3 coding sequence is TGTGCCAGCAGCTTGGGCGGGGACGGGGGCTACACCTTC. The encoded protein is CASSLGGDGGYTF.

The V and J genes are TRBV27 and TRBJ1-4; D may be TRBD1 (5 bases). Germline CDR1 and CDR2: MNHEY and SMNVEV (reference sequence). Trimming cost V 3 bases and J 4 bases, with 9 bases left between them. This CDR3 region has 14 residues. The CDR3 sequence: CASSLGRDNEKLFF. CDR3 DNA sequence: TGTGCCAGCAGTTTGGGCAGGGATAATGAAAAACTGTTTTTT.

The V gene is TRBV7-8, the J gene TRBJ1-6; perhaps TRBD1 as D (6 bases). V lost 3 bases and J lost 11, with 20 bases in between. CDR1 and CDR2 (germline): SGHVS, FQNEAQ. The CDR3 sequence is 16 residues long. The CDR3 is CASSLGASTQGPPLHF. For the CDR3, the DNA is TGTGCCAGCAGCTTGGGAGCATCCACACAGGGTCCACCCCTCCACTTT. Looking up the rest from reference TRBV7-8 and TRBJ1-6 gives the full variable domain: GAGVSQSPRYKVAKRGQDVALRCDPISGHVSLFWYQQALGQGPEFLTYFQNEAQLDKSGLPSDRFFAERPEGSVSTLKIQRTQQEDSAVYLCASSLGASTQGPPLHFGNGTRLTVT.

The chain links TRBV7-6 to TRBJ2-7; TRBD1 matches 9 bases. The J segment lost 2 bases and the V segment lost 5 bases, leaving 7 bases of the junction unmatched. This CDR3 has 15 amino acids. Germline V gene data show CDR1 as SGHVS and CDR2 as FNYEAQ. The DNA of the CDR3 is TGTGCCAGCAGCCACGGACAGGGGTCTACCTACGAGCAGTACTTC. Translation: CASSHGQGSTYEQYF. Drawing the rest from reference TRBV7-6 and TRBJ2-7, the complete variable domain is GAGVSQSPRYKVTKRGQDVALRCDPISGHVSLYWYRQALGQGPEFLTYFNYEAQQDKSGLPNDRFSAERPEGSISTLTIQRTEQRDSAMYRCASSHGQGSTYEQYFGPGTRLTVT.

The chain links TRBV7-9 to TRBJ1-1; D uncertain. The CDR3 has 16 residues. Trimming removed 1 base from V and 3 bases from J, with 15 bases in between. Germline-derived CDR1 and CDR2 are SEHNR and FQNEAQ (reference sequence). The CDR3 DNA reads TGTGCCAGCAGCTTAGATGGTCCAGAGCTATACACTGAAGCTTTCTTT. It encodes CASSLDGPELYTEAFF.